This T cell receptor (beta chain) came from a study of tumor-infiltrating lymphocytes in primary liver carcinoma. Study-wide background: Surgeons treated the primary liver carcinoma of the patients by surgical resection. Overall study results and limits: Tumor tissue displayed a significantly greater top-250-clone fraction than blood (p = 0.039).

The germline V gene has CDR1 SGHRS and CDR2 YFSETQ. V was cut by 4 bases and J by 10 bases, with 27 bases left in between. The CDR3 has 16 amino acids. The authors made TCR beta cDNA from 500 to 600 ng total RNA with a constant-region primer. Nested multiplex PCR, run for three rounds with slightly modified ARM-PCR, yielded TCR beta libraries. TRBV1-TRBV30 forward primers and a C-beta reverse primer were used in the first two PCR rounds, which each ran for about 10 cycles. TCRdb independently ran MiXCR on the multiplex PCR reads; one entry per CDR3 protein. The sample yields approximately 300,000 distinct CDR3 sequences, approximately 65% seen once. The source of the blood RNA was unsorted whole blood, and germline DNA was extracted as well. In the case of this clonotype: The target antigen is unknown.

The sequenced sample was peripheral blood. The sequence was collected from a middle-aged man with primary liver carcinoma and hepatitis B virus infection. The rearrangement uses TRBV5-1 and TRBJ2-7, with D tentatively TRBD1 or TRBD2 (5 bases each). CDR3 sequence reads: CASSPGPGADRGFQYF. In DNA form, the CDR3 reads TGCGCCAGCAGCCCAGGTCCCGGGGCCGACCGTGGTTTCCAGTACTTC.